This T cell receptor beta chain appears in the sequencing data of a study of T cells of healthy individuals. Germline V gene lookup returns CDR1 DFQATT and CDR2 SNEGSKA (reference sequence). The CDR3 covers 16 residues. Trimming removed 0 bases at V and 2 bases at J, with 16 bases between. TCRdb analysed the 5' RACE reads with MiXCR anew, one entry per CDR3 protein. Among approximately 89,000 distinct CDR3 sequences listed, 4% to 5.5% were seen once. This sequence joins TRBV20-1 and TRBJ1-1; weak D call: TRBD1 (6 bases). The origin of this receptor is a female donor in good health. CDR3 loop: CSARDGGGAQNTEAFF. DNA of the CDR3: TGCAGTGCTAGAGACGGGGGGGGGGCCCAAAACACTGAAGCTTTCTTT.